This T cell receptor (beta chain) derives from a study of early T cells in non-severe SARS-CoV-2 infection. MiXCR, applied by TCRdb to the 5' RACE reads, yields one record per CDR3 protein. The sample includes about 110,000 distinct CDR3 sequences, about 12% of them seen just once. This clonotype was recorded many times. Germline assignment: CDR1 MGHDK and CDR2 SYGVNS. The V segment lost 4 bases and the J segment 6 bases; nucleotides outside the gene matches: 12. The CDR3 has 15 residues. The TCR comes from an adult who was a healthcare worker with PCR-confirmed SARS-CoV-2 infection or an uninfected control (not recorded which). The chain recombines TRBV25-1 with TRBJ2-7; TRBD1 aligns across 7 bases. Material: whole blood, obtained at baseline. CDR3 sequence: CASSGYWDSQGEQYF. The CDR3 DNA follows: TGTGCCAGCAGTGGGTACTGGGACAGCCAAGGCGAGCAGTACTTC.